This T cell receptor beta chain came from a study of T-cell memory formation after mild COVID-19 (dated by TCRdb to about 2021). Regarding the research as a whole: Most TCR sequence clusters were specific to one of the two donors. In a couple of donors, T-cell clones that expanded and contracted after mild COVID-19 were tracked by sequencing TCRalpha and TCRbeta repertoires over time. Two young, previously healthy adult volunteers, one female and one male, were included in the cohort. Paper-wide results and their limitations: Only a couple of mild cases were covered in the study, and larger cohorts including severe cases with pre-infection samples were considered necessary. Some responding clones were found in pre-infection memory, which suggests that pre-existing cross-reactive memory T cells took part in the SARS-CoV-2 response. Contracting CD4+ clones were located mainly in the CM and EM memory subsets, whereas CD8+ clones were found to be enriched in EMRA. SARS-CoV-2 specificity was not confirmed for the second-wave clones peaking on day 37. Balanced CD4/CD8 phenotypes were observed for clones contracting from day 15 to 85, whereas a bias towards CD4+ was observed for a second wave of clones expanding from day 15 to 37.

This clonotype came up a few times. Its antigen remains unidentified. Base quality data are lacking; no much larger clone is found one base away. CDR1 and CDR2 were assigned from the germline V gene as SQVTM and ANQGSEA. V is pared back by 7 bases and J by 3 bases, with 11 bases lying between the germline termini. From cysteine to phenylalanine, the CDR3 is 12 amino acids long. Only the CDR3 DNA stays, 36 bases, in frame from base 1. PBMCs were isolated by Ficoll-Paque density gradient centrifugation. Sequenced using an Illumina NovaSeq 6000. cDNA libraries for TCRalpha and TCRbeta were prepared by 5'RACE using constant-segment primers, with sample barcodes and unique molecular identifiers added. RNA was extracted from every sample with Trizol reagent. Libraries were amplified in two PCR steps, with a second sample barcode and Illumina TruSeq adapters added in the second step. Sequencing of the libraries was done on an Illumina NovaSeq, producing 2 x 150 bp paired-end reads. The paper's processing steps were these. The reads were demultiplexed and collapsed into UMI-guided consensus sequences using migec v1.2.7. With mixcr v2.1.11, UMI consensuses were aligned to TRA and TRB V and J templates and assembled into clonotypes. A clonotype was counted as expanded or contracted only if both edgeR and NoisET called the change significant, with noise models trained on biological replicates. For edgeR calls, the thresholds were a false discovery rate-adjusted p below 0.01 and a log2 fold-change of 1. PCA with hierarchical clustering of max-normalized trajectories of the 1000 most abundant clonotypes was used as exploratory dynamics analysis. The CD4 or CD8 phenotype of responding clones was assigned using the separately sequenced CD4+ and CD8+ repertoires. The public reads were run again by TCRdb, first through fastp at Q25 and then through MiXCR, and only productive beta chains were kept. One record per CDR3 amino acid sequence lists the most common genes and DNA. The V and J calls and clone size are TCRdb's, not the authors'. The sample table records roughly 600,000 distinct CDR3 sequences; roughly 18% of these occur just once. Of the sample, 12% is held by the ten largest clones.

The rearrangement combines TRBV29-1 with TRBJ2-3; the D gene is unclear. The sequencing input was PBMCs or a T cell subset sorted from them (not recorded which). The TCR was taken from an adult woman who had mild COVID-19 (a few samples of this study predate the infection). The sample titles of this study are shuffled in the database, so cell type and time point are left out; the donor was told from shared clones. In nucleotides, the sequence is TGCAGCGCCGGTGAAGTAACAGATACGCAGTATTTT. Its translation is CSAGEVTDTQYF.